This T cell receptor beta chain emerged from a study of cytomegalovirus exposure and HLA in healthy donors. This CDR3 is 17 amino acids long. Per the germline V gene, CDR1 is SGHDT and CDR2 is YYEEEE. Study results and limitations: The authors excluded some V segments, including TRBV6-2 and TRBV6-3, as indistinguishable. Cytomegalovirus association was listed for approximately 160 TCR beta chains.

The sample holds one count of this clone. What it recognizes is unknown. PCR involved 60 Vbeta and 13 Jbeta primers. Measured with immunoSEQ multiplex PCR; TCRdb has only the in-frame clones, and not every one. The profile covers around 130,000 clones, with about 74% appearing a single time and approximately 0.86% taken by the ten largest. The source material was PBMCs. This sequence joins TRBV5-6 and TRBJ2-5; maybe TRBD1 (6 bases). The J call may be faulty, since TRBJ2-7 better matches the DNA end. This receptor was taken from an older woman in good health and CMV-seronegative. The CDR3 DNA reads TGTGCCAGCAGCTTGAGGTCTTGGGGGCTTGGTAAAAACGAGCAGTACTTC. Translated, it gives CASSLRSWGLGKNEQYF.